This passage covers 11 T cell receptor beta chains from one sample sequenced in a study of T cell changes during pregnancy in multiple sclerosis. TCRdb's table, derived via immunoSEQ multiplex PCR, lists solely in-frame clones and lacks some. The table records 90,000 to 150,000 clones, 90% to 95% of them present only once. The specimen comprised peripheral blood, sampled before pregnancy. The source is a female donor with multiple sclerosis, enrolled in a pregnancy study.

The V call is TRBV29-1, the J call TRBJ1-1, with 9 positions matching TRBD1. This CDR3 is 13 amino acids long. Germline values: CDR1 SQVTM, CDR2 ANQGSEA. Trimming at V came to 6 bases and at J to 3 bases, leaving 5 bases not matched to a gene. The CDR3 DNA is TGCAGCGTACGGACAGGGGTTGACACTGAAGCTTTCTTT. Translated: CSVRTGVDTEAFF.

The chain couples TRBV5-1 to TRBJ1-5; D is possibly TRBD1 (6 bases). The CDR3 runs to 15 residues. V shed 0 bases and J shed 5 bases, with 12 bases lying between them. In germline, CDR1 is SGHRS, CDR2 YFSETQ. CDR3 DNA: TGCGCCAGCAGCTTGGTAGGCGGGGGGCATCAGCCCCAGCATTTT. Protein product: CASSLVGGGHQPQHF.

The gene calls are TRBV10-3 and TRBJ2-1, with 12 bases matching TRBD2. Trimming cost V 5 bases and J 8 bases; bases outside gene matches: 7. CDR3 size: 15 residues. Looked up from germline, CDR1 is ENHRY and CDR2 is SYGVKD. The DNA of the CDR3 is TGTGCCATCAGTTGGACTAGCGGGATTAGTGATGAGCAGTTCTTC. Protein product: CAISWTSGISDEQFF.

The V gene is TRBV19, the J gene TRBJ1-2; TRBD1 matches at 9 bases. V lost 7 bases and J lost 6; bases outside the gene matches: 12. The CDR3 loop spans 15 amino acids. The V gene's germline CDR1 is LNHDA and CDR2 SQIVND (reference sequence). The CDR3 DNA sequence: TGTGCCAGTAACCTCTCTCCCGGGACAGGGAATGGCTACACCTTC. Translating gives CASNLSPGTGNGYTF.

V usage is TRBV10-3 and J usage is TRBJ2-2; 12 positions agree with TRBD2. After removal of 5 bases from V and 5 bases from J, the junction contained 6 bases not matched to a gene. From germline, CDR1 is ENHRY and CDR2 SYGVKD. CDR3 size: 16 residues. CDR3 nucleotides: TGTGCCATCAGTCCCAGACTAGCGGGAGAAACCGGGGAGCTGTTTTTT. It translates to CAISPRLAGETGELFF.

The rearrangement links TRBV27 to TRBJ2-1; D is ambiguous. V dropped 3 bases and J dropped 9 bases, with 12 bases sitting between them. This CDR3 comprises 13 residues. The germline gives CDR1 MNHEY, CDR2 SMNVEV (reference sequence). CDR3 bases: TGTGCCAGCAGTTTGCATACCCTCGGTGAGCAGTTCTTC. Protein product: CASSLHTLGEQFF.

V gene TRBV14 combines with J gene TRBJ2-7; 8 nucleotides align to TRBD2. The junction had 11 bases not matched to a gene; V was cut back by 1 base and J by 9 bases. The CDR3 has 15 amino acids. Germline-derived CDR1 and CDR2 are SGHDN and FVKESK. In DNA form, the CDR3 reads TGTGCCAGCAGCCAAGCGCGGAGCGGGGGAACGCGGCAGTACTTC. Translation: CASSQARSGGTRQYF.

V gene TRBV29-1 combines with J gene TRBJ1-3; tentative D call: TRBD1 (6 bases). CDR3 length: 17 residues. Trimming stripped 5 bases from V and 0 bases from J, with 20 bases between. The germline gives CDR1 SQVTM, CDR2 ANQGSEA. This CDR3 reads CSVSNPTGTSSGNTIYF. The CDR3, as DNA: TGCAGCGTTTCAAACCCTACAGGGACTAGCTCTGGAAACACCATATATTTT.

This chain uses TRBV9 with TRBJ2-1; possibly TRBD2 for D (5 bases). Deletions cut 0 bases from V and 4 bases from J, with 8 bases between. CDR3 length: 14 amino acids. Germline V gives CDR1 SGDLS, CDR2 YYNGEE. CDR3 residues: CASSVAGNYNEQFF. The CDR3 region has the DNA TGTGCCAGCAGCGTAGCGGGGAATTACAATGAGCAGTTCTTC.

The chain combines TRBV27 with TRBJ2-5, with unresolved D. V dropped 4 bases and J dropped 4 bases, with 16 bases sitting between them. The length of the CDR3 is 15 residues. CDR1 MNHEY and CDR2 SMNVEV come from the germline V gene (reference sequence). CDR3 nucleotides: TGTGCCAGCAGTTATCGAGGAGAATTCGGAGAGACCCAGTACTTC. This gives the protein CASSYRGEFGETQYF.

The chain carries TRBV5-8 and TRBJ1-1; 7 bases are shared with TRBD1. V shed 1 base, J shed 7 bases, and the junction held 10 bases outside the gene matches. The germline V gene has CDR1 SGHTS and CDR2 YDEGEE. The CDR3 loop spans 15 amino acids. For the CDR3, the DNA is TGTGCCAGCAGCTTGTGGGCAGGGGGAAAGAGTGAAGCTTTCTTT. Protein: CASSLWAGGKSEAFF.